The sample holds many counts of the clone carrying this TCR beta chain. Germline CDR1 and CDR2: MGHDK and SYGVNS. The CDR3 covers 15 residues. The J segment lost 9 bases and the V segment lost 6 bases, leaving 12 bases of the junction unmatched. The entry originates in a study of T cell repertoires in cytomegalovirus infection. TCRdb reanalysed the reads using MiXCR and keeps one entry per CDR3 protein. Among about 300,000 distinct CDR3 sequences listed, around 9.6% were seen once. The clonotype comes from a human donor in good health (CMV status not recorded). Some clones in this sample may be carry-over from other donors' samples. The rearrangement uses TRBV25-1 and TRBJ1-5; 9 nucleotides match TRBD1. Sequencing was done on a sample of PBMCs. The CDR3 DNA sequence: TGTGCCAGCAGAGCGGGACAGGGTGAATCAGGGCCCCAGCATTTT. This sequence encodes CASRAGQGESGPQHF.